The present TCR beta chain was sequenced within a study of blood T cells in healthy people across ages. Background on the study: The capture of about one barcoded beta molecule per two T cells was achieved by template switching.

Remarks on this clonotype: Its matching antigen is unknown.

The study's findings and limits: Observed TCR beta diversity per million T cells went down as age went up. This fall followed a roughly linear course with age.

Primers used in a second PCR of roughly 6 to 11 cycles were a sample-barcoded 5' primer and a J-beta primer mix. Every sample gave at least 2.5 million paired-end reads containing CDR3. From the 5' RACE reads, TCRdb called clonotypes with MiXCR, one entry per CDR3 protein. Counted here are about 1 million distinct CDR3 sequences, more than 35% occurring once; the ten biggest clones make up approximately 17%. V shed 0 bases and J 3 bases; nucleotides not matched to a gene: 6. Germline CDR1 and CDR2: SGHRS and YFSETQ. This CDR3 region has 15 residues. Sequencing was carried out using blood. The source of this sequence is a woman in her sixties or seventies in good health. This chain uses TRBV5-1 with TRBJ2-7, with 7 bases identical to TRBD1. DNA for the CDR3: TGCGCCAGCAGCTTGGAGGGGACAGTCCGCTACGAGCAGTACTTC. It encodes CASSLEGTVRYEQYF.